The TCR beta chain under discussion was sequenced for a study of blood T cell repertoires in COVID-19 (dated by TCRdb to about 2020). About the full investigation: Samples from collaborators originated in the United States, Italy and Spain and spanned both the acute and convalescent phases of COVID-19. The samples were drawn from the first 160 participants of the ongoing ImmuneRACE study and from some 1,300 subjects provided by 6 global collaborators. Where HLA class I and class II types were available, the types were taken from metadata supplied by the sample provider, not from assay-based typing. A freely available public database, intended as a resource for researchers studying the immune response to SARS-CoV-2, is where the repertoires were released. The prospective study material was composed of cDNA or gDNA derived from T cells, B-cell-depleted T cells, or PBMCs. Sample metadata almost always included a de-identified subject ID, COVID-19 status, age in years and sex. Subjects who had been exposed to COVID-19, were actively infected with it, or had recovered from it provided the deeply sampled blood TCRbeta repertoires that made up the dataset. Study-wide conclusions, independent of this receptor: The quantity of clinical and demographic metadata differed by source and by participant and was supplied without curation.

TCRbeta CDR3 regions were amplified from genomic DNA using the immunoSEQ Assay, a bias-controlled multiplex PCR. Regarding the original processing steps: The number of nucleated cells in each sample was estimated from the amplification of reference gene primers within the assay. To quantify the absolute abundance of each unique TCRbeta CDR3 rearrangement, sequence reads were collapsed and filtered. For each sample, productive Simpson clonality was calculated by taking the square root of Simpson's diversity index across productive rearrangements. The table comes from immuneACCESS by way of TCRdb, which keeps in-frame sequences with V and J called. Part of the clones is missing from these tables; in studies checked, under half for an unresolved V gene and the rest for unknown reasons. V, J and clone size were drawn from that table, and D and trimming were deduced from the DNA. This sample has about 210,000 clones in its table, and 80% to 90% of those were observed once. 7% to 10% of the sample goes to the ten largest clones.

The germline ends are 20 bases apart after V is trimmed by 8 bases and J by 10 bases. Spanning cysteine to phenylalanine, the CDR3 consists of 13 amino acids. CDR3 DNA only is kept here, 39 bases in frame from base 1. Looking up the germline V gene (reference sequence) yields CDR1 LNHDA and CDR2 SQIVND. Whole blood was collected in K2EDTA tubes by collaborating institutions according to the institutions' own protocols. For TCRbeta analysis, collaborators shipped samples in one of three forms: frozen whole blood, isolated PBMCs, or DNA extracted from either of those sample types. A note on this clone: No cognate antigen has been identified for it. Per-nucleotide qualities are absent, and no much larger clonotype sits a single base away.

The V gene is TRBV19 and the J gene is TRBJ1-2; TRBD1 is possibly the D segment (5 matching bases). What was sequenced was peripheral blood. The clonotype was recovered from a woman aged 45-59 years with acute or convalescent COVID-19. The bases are TGTGCCAGTTCCAACATCAGGGTCTCGGACTACACCTTC. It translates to CASSNIRVSDYTF.